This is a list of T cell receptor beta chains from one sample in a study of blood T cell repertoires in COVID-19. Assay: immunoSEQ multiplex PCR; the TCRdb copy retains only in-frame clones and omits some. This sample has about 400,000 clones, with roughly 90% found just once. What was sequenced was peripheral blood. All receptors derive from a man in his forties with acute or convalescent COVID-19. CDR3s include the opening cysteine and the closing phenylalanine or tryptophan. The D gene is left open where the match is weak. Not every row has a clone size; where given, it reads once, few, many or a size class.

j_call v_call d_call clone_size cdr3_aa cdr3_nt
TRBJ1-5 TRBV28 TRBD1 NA CASSFGDRGANWPQHF TGTGCCAGCAGTTTTGGGGACAGGGGGGCCAATTGGCCCCAGCATTTT
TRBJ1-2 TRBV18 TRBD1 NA CASSPEIGQGARGYTF TGTGCCAGCTCACCGGAGATAGGACAGGGGGCGCGCGGCTACACCTTC
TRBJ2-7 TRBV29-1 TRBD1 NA CSAGRQGSEQYF TGCAGCGCCGGTCGACAGGGAAGCGAGCAGTACTTC
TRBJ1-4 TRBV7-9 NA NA CASSLEPRGKLFF TGTGCCAGCAGCTTAGAGCCCCGGGGAAAACTGTTTTTT
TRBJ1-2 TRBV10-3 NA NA CAIIGENVQVGYTF TGTGCCATCATTGGCGAGAACGTCCAGGTTGGCTACACCTTC
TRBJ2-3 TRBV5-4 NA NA CASSPDSIPDTQYF TGTGCCAGCAGCCCGGACAGTATTCCAGATACGCAGTATTTT
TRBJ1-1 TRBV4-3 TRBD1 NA CASSQDSTGQGAEAFF TGCGCCAGCAGCCAAGACTCGACAGGGCAAGGGGCTGAAGCTTTCTTT
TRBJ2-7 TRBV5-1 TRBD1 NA CASSLTPGQSYEQYF TGCGCCAGCAGCTTAACCCCGGGACAGTCCTACGAGCAGTACTTC
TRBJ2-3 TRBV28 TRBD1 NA CASSLVQGVTDMQYF TGTGCCAGCAGTTTAGTGCAGGGGGTCACAGATATGCAGTATTTT
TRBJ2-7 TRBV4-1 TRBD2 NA CASSQDWTSYEQYF TGCGCCAGCAGCCAAGATTGGACTAGCTACGAGCAGTACTTC
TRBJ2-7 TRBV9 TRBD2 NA CASSVGTSGWDEQYF TGTGCCAGCAGCGTAGGGACTAGCGGGTGGGACGAGCAGTACTTC
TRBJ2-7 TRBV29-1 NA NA CSVNRDYEQYF TGCAGCGTTAACAGAGACTACGAGCAGTACTTC
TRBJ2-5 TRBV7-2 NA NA CASSFNRQETQYF TGTGCCAGCAGCTTTAATAGACAAGAGACCCAGTACTTC
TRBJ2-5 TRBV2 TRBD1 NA CASSETDRGYETQYF TGTGCCAGCAGTGAAACTGACAGGGGGTACGAGACCCAGTACTTC
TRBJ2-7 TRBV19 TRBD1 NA CASMGQGFEQYF TGTGCCAGTATGGGACAGGGGTTCGAGCAGTACTTC
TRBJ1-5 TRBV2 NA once CASSEIVVGLLNQPQHF TGTGCCAGCAGTGAAATTGTCGTGGGGCTCCTTAATCAGCCCCAGCATTTT
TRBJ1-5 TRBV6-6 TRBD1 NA CASSLMTGLDQPQHF TGTGCCAGCAGTCTAATGACAGGGCTCGACCAGCCCCAGCATTTT
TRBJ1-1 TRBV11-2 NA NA CASSPTGDEAFF TGTGCCAGCAGCCCTACAGGAGATGAAGCTTTCTTT
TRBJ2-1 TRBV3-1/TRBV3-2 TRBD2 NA CASSQVLGGKQFF TGTGCCAGCAGCCAGGTATTGGGAGGGAAGCAGTTCTTC
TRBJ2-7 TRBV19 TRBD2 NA CASSIGVAGETYEQYF TGTGCCAGTAGTATCGGGGTCGCGGGGGAAACCTACGAGCAGTACTTC
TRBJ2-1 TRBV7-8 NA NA CASSPEAGLAYNEQFF TGTGCCAGCAGCCCCGAGGCGGGTTTGGCGTACAATGAGCAGTTCTTC
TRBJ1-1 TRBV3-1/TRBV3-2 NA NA CASSQEGGAGGTEAFF TGTGCCAGCAGCCAAGAGGGGGGAGCGGGAGGCACTGAAGCTTTCTTT
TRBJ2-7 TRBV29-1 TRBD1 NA CSVVWQGDARGEQYF TGCAGCGTTGTTTGGCAGGGGGACGCGAGAGGGGAGCAGTACTTC
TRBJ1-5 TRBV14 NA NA CASSRGQYQPQHF TGTGCCAGCAGCCGCGGACAGTATCAGCCCCAGCATTTT
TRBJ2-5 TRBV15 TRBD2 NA CATSRRTSGSGGTQYF TGTGCCACCAGCAGAAGGACTAGCGGGAGTGGGGGGACCCAGTACTTC
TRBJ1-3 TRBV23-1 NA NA CASSQSRQGGGNTIYF TGCGCCAGCAGTCAATCCCGTCAGGGAGGAGGAAACACCATATATTTT
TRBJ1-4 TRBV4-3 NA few CASSQDLGGDYEKLFF TGCGCCAGCAGCCAAGATCTAGGAGGGGATTATGAAAAACTGTTTTTT
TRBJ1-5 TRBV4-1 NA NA CASSQETTGQPQHF TGCGCCAGCAGCCAAGAAACCACGGGACAGCCCCAGCATTTT
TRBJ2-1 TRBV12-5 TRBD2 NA CASGLGPGGGYNEQFF TGTGCTAGTGGTTTGGGGCCGGGAGGAGGCTACAATGAGCAGTTCTTC
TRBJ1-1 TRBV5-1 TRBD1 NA CASSLKGAGTEAFF TGCGCCAGCAGCTTGAAGGGGGCTGGAACTGAAGCTTTCTTT
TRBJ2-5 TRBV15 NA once CATSRGTQGGTQYF TGTGCCACCAGCAGAGGGACGCAGGGCGGGACCCAGTACTTC
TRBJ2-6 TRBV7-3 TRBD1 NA CASSLTGQALSGANVLTF TGTGCCAGCAGCCTTACGGGACAGGCACTCTCTGGGGCCAACGTCCTGACTTTC
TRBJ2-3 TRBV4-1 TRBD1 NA CASSQGQGDTDTQYF TGCGCCAGCAGCCAAGGGCAGGGGGATACAGATACGCAGTATTTT
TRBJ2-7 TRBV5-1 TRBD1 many CASVDRGVNEQYF TGCGCCAGTGTGGACAGGGGAGTGAACGAGCAGTACTTC
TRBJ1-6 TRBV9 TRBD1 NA CASSVEGQSSYNSPLHF TGTGCCAGCAGCGTAGAGGGACAGAGCTCCTATAATTCACCCCTCCACTTT
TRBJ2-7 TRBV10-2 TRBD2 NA CASSVSSGAGLSYEQYF TGCGCCAGCAGTGTGTCCAGCGGGGCTGGGCTTAGCTACGAGCAGTACTTC
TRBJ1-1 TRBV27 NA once CASSSTVDTEAFF TGTGCCAGCAGTTCGACAGTGGACACTGAAGCTTTCTTT
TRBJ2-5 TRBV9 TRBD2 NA CASSVEAGAETQYF TGTGCCAGCAGCGTAGAAGCGGGGGCGGAGACCCAGTACTTC
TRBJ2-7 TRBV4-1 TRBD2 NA CASSRIAGEFYEQYF TGCGCCAGCAGCCGAATAGCGGGTGAGTTCTACGAGCAGTACTTC
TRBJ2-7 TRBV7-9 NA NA CASSLGPQGSYEQYF TGTGCCAGCAGCTTAGGCCCGCAGGGCTCCTACGAGCAGTACTTC
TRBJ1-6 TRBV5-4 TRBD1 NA CASSGDREGSPLHF TGTGCCAGCAGCGGGGACAGAGAAGGTTCACCCCTCCACTTT
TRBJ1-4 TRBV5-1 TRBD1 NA CASSFRNSGQGTNEKLFF TGCGCCAGCAGCTTCCGCAACTCCGGACAGGGGACTAATGAAAAACTGTTTTTT
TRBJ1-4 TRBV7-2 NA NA CASSSPGGLREKLFF TGTGCCAGCAGCTCCCCCGGAGGGCTTAGAGAAAAACTGTTTTTT
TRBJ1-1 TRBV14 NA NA CASSQDRGGGYTEAFF TGTGCCAGCAGCCAAGACCGCGGCGGCGGGTACACTGAAGCTTTCTTT
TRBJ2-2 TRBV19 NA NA CASSWDTYTGELFF TGTGCCAGTAGTTGGGACACCTACACCGGGGAGCTGTTTTTT
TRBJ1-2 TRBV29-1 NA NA CSAQNYGYTF TGCAGCGCCCAGAACTATGGCTACACCTTC
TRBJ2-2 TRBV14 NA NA CASSQPLGSGVYDTGELFF TGTGCCAGCAGCCAACCTCTGGGTTCGGGGGTTTATGACACCGGGGAGCTGTTTTTT
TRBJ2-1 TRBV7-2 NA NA CASSLAGGRNEQFF TGTGCCAGCAGCTTAGCGGGGGGACGCAATGAGCAGTTCTTC
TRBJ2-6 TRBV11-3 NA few CASSRQDSGANVLTF TGTGCCAGCAGCCGTCAGGACTCTGGGGCCAACGTCCTGACTTTC